This TCR beta chain is from a study of identifying expanded T cells in peripheral blood (dated 2019 in TCRdb). General notes on the study: Separate aliquots of the same genomic DNA pool were sequenced to produce technical replicates, and four replicates were compared in pairs. Broader findings and caveats from the paper: Across all healthy-donor time intervals, the beta-binomial model significantly cut both the number of clones called differentially abundant and the false-positive rate. The authors expected that biological variance in healthy repertoires might rise further over much longer intervals, such as months to years. Between technical replicates the binomial model flagged roughly 1.1 differentially abundant clones, whereas over about two weeks the binomial model flagged about 16.4 and over about four weeks about 19. Across all healthy donors, variance in clone template counts between two-week samples was found to increase significantly with total template count.

Trimmed from V: 5 bases; trimmed from J: 3 bases; junction bases lacking a gene match: 8. Via the germline V gene, CDR1 is SGHTA and CDR2 FQGNSA. CDR3 length: 17 amino acids, cysteine to phenylalanine. The CDR3 DNA has 51 bases and is translated from base 1. The immunoSEQ Assay, which relies on bias-controlled multiplex PCR amplification of genomic DNA, was used to profile TCRbeta CDR3 regions. Processing in the source paper ran as follows. To quantify the absolute abundance of each unique TCRbeta CDR3 region, the sequences were collapsed and filtered. Two models were used to test differential abundance: a binomial model (Fisher-equivalent) and a beta-binomial model that adds time-dependent variance fitted from healthy donors. Any clone with fewer than 5 combined templates was excluded, and a clone was called differentially abundant if its Benjamini-Hochberg FDR was below 0.01. The form v = (b*log(k)+a)^2 was used to model beta-binomial variance as a function of total template count across the two samples. The clones in this table, taken by TCRdb from immuneACCESS, are in-frame only. Not every clone is retained; where verified, under half of the shortfall comes from an unresolved V gene, and the cause of the rest is unknown. Clonal size and the V and J genes are those of that table, whereas D and trimming came from the DNA. In this sample the table shows 65,000 to 95,000 clones, 80% to 85% of which occur a single time. The ten largest clones add up to less than 20% of the sample.

Turning to this clone: The antigen this receptor binds is unknown. Base qualities are missing; no much larger clone stands one base away.

During the collection period, no immune events, such as infections, were documented for the healthy donors. Healthy-donor blood repertoires served as a training cohort to calibrate time-dependent variance in a beta-binomial model of T-cell clone differential abundance. The training cohort comprised roughly ten healthy donors, 3 female and 7 male. An age range of about 29 to 65 years, with an average of approximately 43 years, was recorded for the donors. Whole blood was collected from each healthy donor at three time points spaced around 2 weeks apart and obtained from a commercial supplier. Genomic DNA was extracted from unsorted whole blood for immunosequencing.

The sequence links TRBV7-2 to TRBJ2-4; TRBD2 matches 12 bases in the middle. Material: blood. The clonotype was recovered from a person aged 18-70 years in good health. CDR3 region: CASSPRTSGVGKNIQYF. At the DNA level, the sequence is TGTGCCAGCAGCCCCCGGACTAGCGGGGTGGGCAAAAACATTCAGTACTTC.